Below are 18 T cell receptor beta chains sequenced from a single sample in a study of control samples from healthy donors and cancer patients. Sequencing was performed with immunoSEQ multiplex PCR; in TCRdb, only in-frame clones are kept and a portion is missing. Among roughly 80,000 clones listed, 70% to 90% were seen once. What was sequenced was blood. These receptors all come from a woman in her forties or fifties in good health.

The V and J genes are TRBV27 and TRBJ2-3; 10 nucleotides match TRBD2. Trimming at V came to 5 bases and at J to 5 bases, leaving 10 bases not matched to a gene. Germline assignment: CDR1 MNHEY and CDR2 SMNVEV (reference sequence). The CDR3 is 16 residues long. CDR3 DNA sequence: TGTGCCAGCAGTCCCTTCACTAGCGGGGTCCAAGATACGCAGTATTTT. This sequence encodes CASSPFTSGVQDTQYF.

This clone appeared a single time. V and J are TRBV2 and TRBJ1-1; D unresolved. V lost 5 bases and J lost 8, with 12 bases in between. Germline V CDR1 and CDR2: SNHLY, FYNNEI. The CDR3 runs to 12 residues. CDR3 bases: TGTGCCAGCAGTCGCTCTCACTCCGAAGCTTTCTTT. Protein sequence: CASSRSHSEAFF.

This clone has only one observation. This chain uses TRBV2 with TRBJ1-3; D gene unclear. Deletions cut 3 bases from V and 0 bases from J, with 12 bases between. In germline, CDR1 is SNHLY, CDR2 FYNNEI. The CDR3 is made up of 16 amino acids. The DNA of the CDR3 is TGTGCCAGCAGTGACCCCTCTACTCGCTCTGGAAACACCATATATTTT. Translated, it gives CASSDPSTRSGNTIYF.

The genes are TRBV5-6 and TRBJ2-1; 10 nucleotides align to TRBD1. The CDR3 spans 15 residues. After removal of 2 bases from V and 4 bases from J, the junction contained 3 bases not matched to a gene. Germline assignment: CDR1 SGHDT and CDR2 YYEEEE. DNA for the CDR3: TGTGCCAGCAGCTTTAGGGACAGGGGATACAATGAGCAGTTCTTC. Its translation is CASSFRDRGYNEQFF.

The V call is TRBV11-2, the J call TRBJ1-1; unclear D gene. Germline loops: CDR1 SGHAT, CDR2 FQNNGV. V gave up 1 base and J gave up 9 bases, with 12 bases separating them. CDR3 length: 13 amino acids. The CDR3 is CASSLVTAEQAFF. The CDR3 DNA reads TGTGCCAGCAGCTTAGTTACGGCAGAACAAGCTTTCTTT.

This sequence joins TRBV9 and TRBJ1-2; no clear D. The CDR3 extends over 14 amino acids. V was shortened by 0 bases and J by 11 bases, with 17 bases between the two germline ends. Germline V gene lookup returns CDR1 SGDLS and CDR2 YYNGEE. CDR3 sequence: CASSVDLGARLYTF. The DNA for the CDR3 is TGTGCCAGCAGCGTAGATTTAGGAGCCCGCCTTTACACCTTC.

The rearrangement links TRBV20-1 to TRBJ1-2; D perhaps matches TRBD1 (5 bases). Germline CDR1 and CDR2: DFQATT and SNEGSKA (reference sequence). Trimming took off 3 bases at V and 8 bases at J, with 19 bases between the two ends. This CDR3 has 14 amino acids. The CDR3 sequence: CSASRSLGLEGYTF. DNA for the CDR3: TGCAGTGCTAGTCGCTCGCTGGGGCTAGAAGGCTACACCTTC.

CDR3 in amino acids: CASFTDTQYF. CDR3 nucleotides: TGTGCCAGCTTTACAGATACGCAGTATTTT. The chain has TRBV2 and TRBJ2-3, with D uncertain. The germline V gene has CDR1 SNHLY and CDR2 FYNNEI. This CDR3 has 10 residues. V was cut by 8 bases and J by 3 bases, with 3 bases left in between.

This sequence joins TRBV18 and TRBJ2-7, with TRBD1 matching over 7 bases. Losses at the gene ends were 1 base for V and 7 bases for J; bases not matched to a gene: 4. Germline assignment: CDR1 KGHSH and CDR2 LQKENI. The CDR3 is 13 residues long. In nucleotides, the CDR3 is TGTGCCAGCTCACCACAGGGGGCGTGGGAGCAGTACTTC. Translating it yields CASSPQGAWEQYF. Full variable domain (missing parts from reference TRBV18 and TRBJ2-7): NAGVMQNPRHLVRRRGQEARLRCSPMKGHSHVYWYRQLPEEGLKFMVYLQKENIIDESGMPKERFSAEFPKEGPSILRIQQVVRGDSAAYFCASSPQGAWEQYFGPGTRLTVT.

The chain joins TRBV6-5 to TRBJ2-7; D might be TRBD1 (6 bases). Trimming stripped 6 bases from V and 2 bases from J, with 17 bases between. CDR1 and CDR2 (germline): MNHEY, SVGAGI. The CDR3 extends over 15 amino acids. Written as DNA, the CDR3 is TGTGCCAGCAGAAATCAGGGGATATCGCCCTACGAGCAGTACTTC. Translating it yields CASRNQGISPYEQYF.

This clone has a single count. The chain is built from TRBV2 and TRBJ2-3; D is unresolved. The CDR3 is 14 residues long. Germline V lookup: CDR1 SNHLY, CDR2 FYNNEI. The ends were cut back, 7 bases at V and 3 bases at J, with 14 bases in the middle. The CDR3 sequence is CASKPSLGTDTQYF. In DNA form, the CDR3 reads TGTGCCAGCAAGCCCAGTTTAGGGACAGATACGCAGTATTTT.

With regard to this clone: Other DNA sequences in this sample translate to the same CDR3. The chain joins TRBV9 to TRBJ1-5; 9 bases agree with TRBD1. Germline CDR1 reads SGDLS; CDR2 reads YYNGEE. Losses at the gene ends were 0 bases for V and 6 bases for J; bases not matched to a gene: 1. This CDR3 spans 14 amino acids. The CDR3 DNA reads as TGTGCCAGCAGCGTAGCGACAGGGGGTCAGCCCCAGCATTTT. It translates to CASSVATGGQPQHF.

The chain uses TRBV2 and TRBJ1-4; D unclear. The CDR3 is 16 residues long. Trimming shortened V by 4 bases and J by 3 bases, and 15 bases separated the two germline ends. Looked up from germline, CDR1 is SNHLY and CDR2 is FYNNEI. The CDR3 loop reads CASSAERRAANEKLFF. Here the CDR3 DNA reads TGTGCCAGCAGTGCTGAAAGGAGGGCGGCTAATGAAAAACTGTTTTTT. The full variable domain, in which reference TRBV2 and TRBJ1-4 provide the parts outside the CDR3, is EPEVTQTPSHQVTQMGQEVILRCVPISNHLYFYWYRQILGQKVEFLVSFYNNEISEKSEIFDDQFSVERPDGSNFTLKIRSTKLEDSAMYFCASSAERRAANEKLFFGSGTQLSVL.

CDR3 in DNA: TGTGCCAGCAGTGGGAGGGTACTAACCTCCTCTAGCACAGATACGCAGTATTTT. Protein: CASSGRVLTSSSTDTQYF. This chain uses TRBV2 with TRBJ2-3; possibly TRBD2 for D (6 bases). CDR3 size: 18 residues. The germline gives CDR1 SNHLY, CDR2 FYNNEI. Trimming removed 4 bases at V and 0 bases at J, with 20 bases between.

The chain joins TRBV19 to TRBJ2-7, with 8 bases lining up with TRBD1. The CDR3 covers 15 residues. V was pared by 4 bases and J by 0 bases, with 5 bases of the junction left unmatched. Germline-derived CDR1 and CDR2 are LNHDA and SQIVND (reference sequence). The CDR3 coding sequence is TGTGCCAGTAGTACAACCGGGACAGGCTCCTACGAGCAGTACTTC. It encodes CASSTTGTGSYEQYF.

For the CDR3, the DNA is TGTGCCAGCAACCCTTCAGTAGGGGGCTCTAATGAGCAGTTCTTC. This encodes CASNPSVGGSNEQFF. The V call is TRBV11-2, the J call TRBJ2-1, with 7 bases matching TRBD1. Germline CDR1 reads SGHAT; CDR2 reads FQNNGV. J was trimmed by 7 bases and V by 7 bases; bases with no gene match: 13. CDR3 length equals 15 residues.

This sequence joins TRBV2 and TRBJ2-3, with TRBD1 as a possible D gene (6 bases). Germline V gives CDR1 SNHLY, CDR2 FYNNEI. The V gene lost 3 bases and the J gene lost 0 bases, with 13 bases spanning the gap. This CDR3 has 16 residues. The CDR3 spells CASSDSWGPSTDTQYF. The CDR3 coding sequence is TGTGCCAGCAGTGACTCTTGGGGGCCAAGCACAGATACGCAGTATTTT. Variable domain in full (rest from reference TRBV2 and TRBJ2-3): EPEVTQTPSHQVTQMGQEVILRCVPISNHLYFYWYRQILGQKVEFLVSFYNNEISEKSEIFDDQFSVERPDGSNFTLKIRSTKLEDSAMYFCASSDSWGPSTDTQYFGPGTRLTVL.

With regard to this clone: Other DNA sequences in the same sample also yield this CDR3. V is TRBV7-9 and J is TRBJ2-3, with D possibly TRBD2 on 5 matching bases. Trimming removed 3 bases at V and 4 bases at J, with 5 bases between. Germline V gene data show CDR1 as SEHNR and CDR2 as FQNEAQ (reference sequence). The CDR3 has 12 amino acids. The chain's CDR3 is CASSFGADTQYF. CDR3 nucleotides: TGTGCCAGCAGCTTCGGGGCAGATACGCAGTATTTT.